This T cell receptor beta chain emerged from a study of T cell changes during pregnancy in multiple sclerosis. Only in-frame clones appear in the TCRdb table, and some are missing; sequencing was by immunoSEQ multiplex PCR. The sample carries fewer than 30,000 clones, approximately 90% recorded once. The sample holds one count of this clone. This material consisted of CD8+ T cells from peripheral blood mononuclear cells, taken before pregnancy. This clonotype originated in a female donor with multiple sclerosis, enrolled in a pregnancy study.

The DNA of the CDR3 is TGTGCCAGCAGCTACCTAATGAACACTGAAGCTTTCTTT. Protein sequence: CASSYLMNTEAFF. The chain recombines TRBV6-5 with TRBJ1-1; no definite D call. CDR3 size: 13 residues. Germline V lookup: CDR1 MNHEY, CDR2 SVGAGI. Trimming removed 6 bases at V and 0 bases at J, with 8 bases between.